The clone carrying this TCR beta chain appeared once. The antigen is unknown. The primer mix had 60 Vbeta and 13 Jbeta primers. Profiling relied on immunoSEQ multiplex PCR, and the TCRdb table lists in-frame clones only, not all of them. Altogether some 110,000 clones are present, roughly 75% being singletons, with the ten largest covering roughly 2.5%. These data are taken from a study of cytomegalovirus exposure and HLA in healthy donors. Study in general: One earlier analysis, a look at 150 million to 200 million T cells, found around 110 million unique TCR beta sequences.

Regarding the study as a whole: Most TCRs appeared rarely, but some public TCRs recurred in many donors. A later analysis found that most CMV-associated TCR beta chains appeared HLA-restricted. Segments of the TCR beta V type were, in most cases, productive about 90% or about 30% of the time in an earlier analysis.

The sequenced material came from PBMCs. This TCR was recovered from a man aged 40-55 years in good health and CMV-seronegative.

CDR3 coding DNA: TGTGCCAGCAGCGCGGGACAGTACTATGGCTACACCTTC. Amino acids: CASSAGQYYGYTF. V and J are TRBV2 and TRBJ1-2, with 7 bases that match TRBD1. Germline V gene data show CDR1 as SNHLY and CDR2 as FYNNEI. This CDR3 has 13 residues. Trimming at V came to 6 bases and at J to 3 bases, leaving 4 bases not matched to a gene. The full variable domain, completed using reference TRBV2 and TRBJ1-2, is EPEVTQTPSHQVTQMGQEVILRCVPISNHLYFYWYRQILGQKVEFLVSFYNNEISEKSEIFDDQFSVERPDGSNFTLKIRSTKLEDSAMYFCASSAGQYYGYTFGSGTRLTVV.